The 29 T cell receptor beta chains listed next were all sequenced from one sample in a study of T cell responses to AZD1222 COVID-19 vaccine. Some clones are missing from TCRdb's copy, which holds only in-frame ones; the method was immunoSEQ multiplex PCR. The sample includes fewer than 200,000 clones, about 91% of them seen just once. Sequencing was performed on peripheral blood, taken 28 days after the second AZD1222 dose. These receptors were taken from an adult who received the AZD1222 COVID-19 vaccine.

This clone appeared once. The chain uses TRBV25-1 and TRBJ1-2; D gene uncertain. The length of the CDR3 is 13 residues. Germline CDR1 reads MGHDK; CDR2 reads SYGVNS. Trimming pared 6 bases from V and 4 bases from J, leaving 12 bases between. The CDR3 loop reads CASSPSETYGYTF. The CDR3 DNA is TGTGCCAGCAGCCCTAGCGAAACCTATGGCTACACCTTC.

The J gene is TRBJ1-1, the V gene TRBV5-1, with D uncertain. V lost 0 bases, J lost 0 bases, and 12 bases lay in between. The V gene's germline CDR1 is SGHRS and CDR2 YFSETQ. The CDR3 has 16 residues. CDR3 residues: CASSLAGSEMNTEAFF. As DNA, the CDR3 is TGCGCCAGCAGCTTGGCCGGTTCCGAGATGAACACTGAAGCTTTCTTT.

The chain recombines TRBV2 with TRBJ2-2; D is perhaps TRBD2 (6 bases). Germline V lookup: CDR1 SNHLY, CDR2 FYNNEI. The CDR3 has 15 amino acids. Between the trimmed V and J ends, which lost 5 bases and 0 bases, there was a span of 10 bases. The CDR3 nucleotides are TGTGCCAGCAGTCGGCTAGCGTCGAACACCGGGGAGCTGTTTTTT. Amino acid sequence: CASSRLASNTGELFF.

The chain recombines TRBV5-1 with TRBJ1-3; D is unclear. This CDR3 spans 14 amino acids. Trimming took 1 base from V and 3 from J, leaving 8 bases between them. The V gene's germline CDR1 is SGHRS and CDR2 YFSETQ. The CDR3 loop reads CASSLSGYGNTIYF. The CDR3 DNA reads as TGCGCCAGCAGCTTGTCGGGGTATGGAAACACCATATATTTT.

This chain links TRBV7-8 with TRBJ1-5; 8 bases align to TRBD1. Germline CDR1 SGHVS, CDR2 FQNEAQ. This CDR3 spans 15 amino acids. Trimming took 5 bases from V and 3 from J; bases not matched to a gene: 6. The CDR3 DNA follows: TGTGCCAGCAGCCTATGGACAGGGCCCAATCAGCCCCAGCATTTT. This gives the protein CASSLWTGPNQPQHF.

V gene TRBV19 combines with J gene TRBJ1-3; D is unclear. The V end lost 3 bases, the J end lost 0 bases, and 15 bases lay between the germline ends. This CDR3 is 17 amino acids long. Per the germline V gene, CDR1 is LNHDA and CDR2 is SQIVND (reference sequence). The CDR3 protein is CASSIGVGLNSGNTIYF. The CDR3 nucleotides read TGTGCCAGTAGTATCGGAGTAGGATTGAACTCTGGAAACACCATATATTTT.

As DNA, the CDR3 is TGTGCCAGCAGCGGGTTGGCAGATACGCAGTATTTT. Translated, it gives CASSGLADTQYF. V and J are TRBV9 and TRBJ2-3; D is unresolved. V was shortened by 3 bases and J by 4 bases, with 6 bases between the two germline ends. The CDR3 has 12 residues. CDR1 and CDR2 from the germline V gene are SGDLS and YYNGEE.

J is TRBJ2-7 and V is TRBV20-1, with 7 bases matching TRBD1. CDR1 and CDR2 (germline): DFQATT, SNEGSKA (reference sequence). The CDR3 length is 10 residues. V gave up 4 bases and J gave up 6 bases; unmatched junction bases: 0. The CDR3 reads CSANRGEQYF. As DNA, the CDR3 is TGCAGTGCTAACAGGGGCGAGCAGTACTTC.

This chain uses TRBV15 with TRBJ1-2; 7 bases are a match to TRBD1. The CDR3 spans 12 residues. CDR1 is LNHNV, CDR2 YYDKDF, per germline (reference sequence). V lost 4 bases and J lost 5; bases outside the gene matches: 1. In DNA, the CDR3 is TGTGCCACCAGCAACAGGGGATATGGCTACACCTTC. Translation: CATSNRGYGYTF.

This chain joins TRBV11-3 and TRBJ2-4; 7 bases fit TRBD1. The CDR3 consists of 16 residues. With 1 base clipped from V and 0 bases from J, the junction kept 3 bases outside the gene matches. Germline V lookup: CDR1 SGHNT, CDR2 YENEEA. The CDR3 region is CASSLGQGVAKNIQYF. DNA of the CDR3: TGTGCCAGCAGCTTAGGACAGGGAGTAGCCAAAAACATTCAGTACTTC.

This rearrangement joins TRBV3-1 (or the pseudogene TRBV3-2) to TRBJ2-3; 12 nucleotides match TRBD2. The germline V gene encodes CDR1 LGHDT and CDR2 YNNKEL (reference sequence). The length of the CDR3 is 17 residues. Germline trimming cut 2 bases from V and 3 bases from J; bases unmatched to any gene: 6. For the CDR3, the DNA is TGTGCCAGCAGCCAACCCGAAGGACTAGCGGGGACAGATACGCAGTATTTT. Translating it yields CASSQPEGLAGTDTQYF.

The rearrangement links TRBV7-8 to TRBJ2-2, with a weak D call TRBD2 (6 bases). CDR1 is SGHVS and CDR2 is FQNEAQ in the germline V gene. Trimming left V 1 base short and J 0 bases short, with 9 bases between. CDR3 length equals 16 residues. The DNA of the CDR3 is TGTGCCAGCAGCTTAGTCGGGGGATCGAACACCGGGGAGCTGTTTTTT. The encoded protein is CASSLVGGSNTGELFF.

This clone was counted once. The chain couples TRBV7-2 to TRBJ2-7; 8 nucleotides agree with TRBD2. The CDR3 is 15 residues long. Trimming cost V 4 bases and J 3 bases; bases outside gene matches: 8. The germline CDR1 and CDR2 sequences are SGHTA and FQGNSA. The CDR3, as DNA: TGTGCCAGCAGCTCACAGCCCACTAGCGGCTACGAGCAGTACTTC. Translating gives CASSSQPTSGYEQYF.

V and J are TRBV30 and TRBJ2-3; D may be TRBD1 (6 bases). Germline V gene lookup returns CDR1 GTSNPN and CDR2 SVGIG (reference sequence). CDR3 size: 14 residues. Trimming took off 3 bases at V and 4 bases at J, with 14 bases between the two ends. The CDR3 sequence is CAWRAGVVPDTQYF. For the CDR3, the DNA is TGTGCCTGGAGGGCAGGGGTTGTCCCAGATACGCAGTATTTT.

The chain combines TRBV6-5 with TRBJ1-1; the D is unclear. This CDR3 comprises 15 residues. Germline assignment: CDR1 MNHEY and CDR2 SVGAGI. The V gene lost 2 bases and the J gene lost 2 bases, with 12 bases spanning the gap. The CDR3 nucleotides read TGTGCCAGCAGTTACCTTCGGCAGGCCAACACTGAAGCTTTCTTT. Amino acids: CASSYLRQANTEAFF.

The chain has TRBV2 and TRBJ2-5, with no clear D. The V end was cut by 7 bases, the J end by 4 bases, with 7 bases between. Germline CDR1 is SNHLY and CDR2 is FYNNEI. The CDR3 totals 11 residues. The CDR3, as DNA: TGTGCCAGCAAGGACGGAGAGACCCAGTACTTC. Its protein is CASKDGETQYF.

The V and J genes are TRBV28 and TRBJ1-4; unclear D gene. V lost 2 bases and J 5 bases, leaving 12 bases between the germline ends. The CDR3 extends over 15 amino acids. CDR1 is MDHEN, CDR2 SYDVKM, per germline. In DNA form, the CDR3 reads TGTGCCAGCAGTTTAAGCGGGGTTGGAAATGAAAAACTGTTTTTT. Residues: CASSLSGVGNEKLFF. Complete variable domain (other parts from reference TRBV28 and TRBJ1-4): DVKVTQSSRYLVKRTGEKVFLECVQDMDHENMFWYRQDPGLGLRLIYFSYDVKMKEKGDIPEGYSVSREKKERFSLILESASTNQTSMYLCASSLSGVGNEKLFFGSGTQLSVL.

The rearrangement uses TRBV6-5 and TRBJ1-1; D gene ambiguous. Germline V gene lookup returns CDR1 MNHEY and CDR2 SVGAGI. This CDR3 has 14 amino acids. Trimming took 2 bases from V and 3 from J, leaving 10 bases between them. The CDR3 here is CASSYTPVDTEAFF. CDR3 sequence (DNA): TGTGCCAGCAGTTACACCCCCGTCGACACTGAAGCTTTCTTT.

This clone was counted between two and nine times. The chain has TRBV6-1 and TRBJ2-7; 8 bases are shared with TRBD2. The CDR3 covers 12 residues. V was clipped by 3 bases and J by 6 bases; unmatched bases: 1. CDR1 and CDR2 (germline): MNHNS, SASEGT. The CDR3 protein is CASSEAGGEQYF. The CDR3 region has the DNA TGTGCCAGCAGTGAGGCGGGGGGCGAGCAGTACTTC.

V is TRBV7-9 and J is TRBJ2-7, with D perhaps given as TRBD1 or TRBD2 (6 bases each). The germline V gene has CDR1 SEHNR and CDR2 FQNEAQ (reference sequence). The germline V and J ends were trimmed by 5 bases and 3 bases, with 17 bases remaining between them. The CDR3 consists of 15 residues. CDR3 sequence reads: CASSPPAGEVYEQYF. In nucleotides, the CDR3 is TGTGCCAGCAGCCCACCGGCAGGGGAGGTCTACGAGCAGTACTTC.

The chain has TRBV18 and TRBJ1-2; the match to TRBD1 covers 7 bases. The CDR3 is 13 residues long. Germline CDR1 is KGHSH and CDR2 is LQKENI. The V and J ends lost 3 bases and 8 bases, in that order; junction bases with no gene match: 6. The CDR3 is CASSPADRNGYTF. CDR3 nucleotides: TGTGCCAGCTCACCCGCGGACAGGAACGGCTACACCTTC.

This clone was recorded once. The J gene is TRBJ1-2, the V gene TRBV5-1; no clear D. The V end lost 0 bases, the J end lost 8 bases, and 11 bases lay between the germline ends. The CDR3 covers 13 residues. Germline CDR1 reads SGHRS; CDR2 reads YFSETQ. The CDR3: CASSLEGVRGYTF. In nucleotides, the CDR3 is TGCGCCAGCAGCTTGGAGGGCGTTCGGGGCTACACCTTC.

The genes are TRBV6-5 and TRBJ2-1; the D gene is possibly TRBD2 (5 bases). The CDR3 has 14 amino acids. The germline V gene has CDR1 MNHEY and CDR2 SVGAGI. The ends were cut back, 2 bases at V and 4 bases at J, with 9 bases in the middle. For the CDR3, the DNA is TGTGCCAGCAGTTACATCTCGGGGTACAATGAGCAGTTCTTC. Amino acids: CASSYISGYNEQFF.

The chain uses TRBV12-3 or TRBV12-4 and TRBJ2-5; D ambiguous. V lost 6 bases and J lost 4, with 6 bases in between. This CDR3 has 11 residues. Written as DNA, the CDR3 is TGTGCCAGCAGCTATGGAGAGACCCAGTACTTC. Protein: CASSYGETQYF.

The chain carries TRBV21-1 and TRBJ1-6; TRBD1 was called by the table and not checked on the DNA. TRBV21-1 is annotated as a pseudogene. This CDR3 is built from 18 residues. The CDR3 bases are TGTGCCAGCAGCAAATCCCCCTCTGGGTGGGGCAAGGTTTCACCCCTCCACTTT. Translated: CASSKSPSGWGKVSPLHF.

V gene TRBV7-9 combines with J gene TRBJ2-7, with D perhaps matching TRBD1 (6 bases). In germline, CDR1 is SEHNR, CDR2 FQNEAQ (reference sequence). This CDR3 is 15 amino acids long. V was shortened by 1 base and J by 2 bases, with 12 bases between the two germline ends. CDR3 sequence reads: CASSLVVDSTYEQYF. The CDR3, as DNA: TGTGCCAGCAGCTTAGTCGTGGACAGTACCTACGAGCAGTACTTC.

This clone was picked up a small number of times. The V and J genes are TRBV19 and TRBJ1-4, with 7 bases that match TRBD1. The CDR3 totals 15 residues. J gave up 6 bases and V 7 bases, and 11 bases lay outside the gene matches. The V gene's germline CDR1 is LNHDA and CDR2 SQIVND (reference sequence). The CDR3 DNA reads as TGTGCCAGTACCCGCATCCGGGACAGATATGAAAAACTGTTTTTT. Translated: CASTRIRDRYEKLFF.

V is TRBV14 and J is TRBJ2-4; TRBD2 might be the D (6 bases). V gave up 0 bases and J gave up 7 bases, with 16 bases separating them. The germline V gene has CDR1 SGHDN and CDR2 FVKESK. The CDR3 is 16 residues long. The CDR3 sequence is CASSQDGRPRGNIQYF. The CDR3 DNA is TGTGCCAGCAGCCAAGATGGGCGACCGCGGGGTAACATTCAGTACTTC. The full variable domain, completed using reference TRBV14 and TRBJ2-4, is EAGVTQFPSHSVIEKGQTVTLRCDPISGHDNLYWYRRVMGKEIKFLLHFVKESKQDESGMPNNRFLAERTGGTYSTLKVQPAELEDSGVYFCASSQDGRPRGNIQYFGAGTRLSVL.

The V and J genes are TRBV9 and TRBJ2-3; 12 bases are a match to TRBD2. Losses at the gene ends were 3 bases for V and 5 bases for J; bases not matched to a gene: 4. Germline lookup yields CDR1 SGDLS and CDR2 YYNGEE. There are 15 residues in the CDR3. In DNA, the CDR3 is TGTGCCAGCAGCGCACTGACTAGCGGGGGAGATACGCAGTATTTT. It yields the protein CASSALTSGGDTQYF.